The rows below give T cell receptor beta chains drawn from one sample of a study of T cells in Graves' hyperthyroidism and ophthalmopathy. TCRdb fed the multiplex PCR reads into MiXCR, producing one record per CDR3 protein. The sample lists 450,000 to 600,000 distinct CDR3 sequences, approximately 14% occurring once. The sequenced material came from blood. These receptors were taken from a woman between 40 and 50 years old with Graves' hyperthyroidism. Both conserved end residues are part of each CDR3. D genes are given only for firm matches. Size is stated for part of the rows, as once, few or many counts, or as a class when the clone is expanded.

>TRBV5-1|many|-|TRBJ1-1
TGCGCCAGCAGCTTGTTCGGCAGGGAAAGTCACACTGAAGCTTTCTTT
CASSLFGRESHTEAFF
>TRBV6-1|many|TRBD2|TRBJ2-5
TGTGCCAGCAGTGAAATGGGACTAGCGGGAGCAAGGGAGACCCAGTACTTC
CASSEMGLAGARETQYF
>TRBV28|many|TRBD1|TRBJ1-2
TGTGCCAGCAGTCCTACGCCCCAGGGGGCGTTTAACTATGGCTACACCTTC
CASSPTPQGAFNYGYTF
>TRBV3-1|few|TRBD2|TRBJ2-2
TGTGCCAGCAGCCAAGATAGCCTAGCGGGCGGCACCGGGGAGCTGTTTTTT
CASSQDSLAGGTGELFF
>TRBV20-1|many|-|TRBJ2-7
TGCAGTGCTACCTCCGTCGACCAGTCCTACGAGCAGTACTTC
CSATSVDQSYEQYF
>TRBV20-1|many|TRBD2|TRBJ2-3
TGCAGTGCTAAGAACACGGGACTAGCAACCTTGTATTTT
CSAKNTGLATLYF
>TRBV28|many|-|TRBJ1-1
TGTGCCAGCAGTTTACCCGGTAACACTGAAGCTTTCTTT
CASSLPGNTEAFF
>TRBV5-1|-|-|TRBJ2-3
TGCGCCAGCAGCCCCCCCCGGGACCTCGGGAGCACAGATACGCAGTATTTT
CASSPPRDLGSTDTQYF
>TRBV28|many|TRBD2|TRBJ2-4
TGTGCCAGCAGTTTAGCGGGGGTAGCCAAAAACATTCAGTACTTC
CASSLAGVAKNIQYF
>TRBV5-1|-|TRBD2|TRBJ2-1
TGCGCCAGCAGCTTGGTAGTCGGGACTAGCTACAATGAGCAGTTCTTC
CASSLVVGTSYNEQFF
>TRBV28|many|TRBD1|TRBJ2-7
TGTGCCAGCAGCGAAACCGGGACAGGCACCTACGAGCAGTACTTC
CASSETGTGTYEQYF
>TRBV6-1|-|-|TRBJ1-5
TGTGCCAGCAGGTGGGGGGGGGGCAATCAGCCCCAGCATTTT
CASRWGGGNQPQHF
>TRBV7-9|many|TRBD2|TRBJ2-5
TGTGCCAGCAGCTTGGAGACTAGCGGGCACCAAGAGACCCAGTACTTC
CASSLETSGHQETQYF
>TRBV9|few|TRBD2|TRBJ2-5
TGTGCCAGCAGCGTAGCTTCTGGAGCGGGAGGAGAGACCCAGTACTTC
CASSVASGAGGETQYF
>TRBV28|many|-|TRBJ2-3
TGTGCCAGCATCCGAGGGGGGGGCACTAGCACAGATACGCAGTATTTT
CASIRGGGTSTDTQYF
>TRBV29-1|once|TRBD2|TRBJ2-1
TGCAGCGTTGCCGGGGGGGTGGGACTCAACTACAATGAGCAGTTCTTC
CSVAGGVGLNYNEQFF
>TRBV5-6|many|-|TRBJ2-7
TGTGCCAGCAGCTTGGAACTTTACGAGCAGTACTTC
CASSLELYEQYF
>TRBV27|-|TRBD2|TRBJ2-1
TGTGCCAGCAGCGCCAGGCTAGCGGGAGGAGTAGGGTACAATGAGCAGTTCTTC
CASSARLAGGVGYNEQFF
>TRBV27|many|TRBD1|TRBJ1-2
TGTGCCAGCAGTTTATACCCTGGGACAGTCTATGGCTACACCTTC
CASSLYPGTVYGYTF
>TRBV19|few|-|TRBJ2-2
TGTGCCAGTAGTACGGGTGGTGCGGGGTTTGCCGGGGAGCTGTTTTTT
CASSTGGAGFAGELFF
>TRBV19|few|TRBD2|TRBJ2-7
TGTGCCAGTAGTACAACGGGGGCGGGAGGGCCGGTCTACGAGCAGTACTTC
CASSTTGAGGPVYEQYF
>TRBV28|many|TRBD2|TRBJ2-7
TGTGCCAGCAGCCGAACTAGCGGGAAGGACGAGCAGTACTTC
CASSRTSGKDEQYF
>TRBV28|-|-|TRBJ1-5
TGTGCCAGCAGCACTTTACAGGGAGAAGTGAGGCCCCAGCATTTT
CASSTLQGEVRPQHF
>TRBV7-8|many|TRBD1|TRBJ2-3
TGTGCCAGCAGCTTAGCTAGACAGGGTGCCCAAGATACGCAGTATTTT
CASSLARQGAQDTQYF
>TRBV12-3/TRBV12-4|few|TRBD1|TRBJ1-5
TGTGCCAGCAGGACAGGGAAAATGGGGGAAAAGGATCAGCCCCAGCATTTT
CASRTGKMGEKDQPQHF
>TRBV6-1|many|-|TRBJ1-6
TGTGCCAGCGGTGAAAGGGGACGTGTTAATTCACCCCTCCACTTT
CASGERGRVNSPLHF
>TRBV20-1|many|TRBD1|TRBJ2-1
TGCAGTGCTAGAGATAGGGGACAGGGTGATTGGAATGAGCAGTTCTTC
CSARDRGQGDWNEQFF
>TRBV18|many|TRBD1|TRBJ1-2
TGTGCCAGCTCTCCCACGATAACAGGGGGCGATGGCTACACCTTC
CASSPTITGGDGYTF
>TRBV5-6|-|-|TRBJ1-6
TGTGCCAGCAGCTTGAATAGGGGTGGTCACGGGGATTCACCCCTCCACTTT
CASSLNRGGHGDSPLHF
>TRBV30|many|-|TRBJ1-4
TGTGCCTGGAGCTACCTCAATGAAAAACTGTTTTTT
CAWSYLNEKLFF
>TRBV11-2|few|TRBD2|TRBJ2-3
TGTGCCAGCAGCTTATCCCAAAGGGGACTAGCGGTCTCGCCATGGGATACGCAGTATTTT
CASSLSQRGLAVSPWDTQYF
>TRBV6-5|-|TRBD1|TRBJ2-1
TGTGCCAGCAGTTACCTTAGGACAGGGGGGAGAAATGAGCAGTTCTTC
CASSYLRTGGRNEQFF
>TRBV11-2|many|TRBD2|TRBJ2-1
TGTGCCAGCAGCTTAGGGACTAGCGGGAGTTCCTGGGGTAATGAGCAGTTCTTC
CASSLGTSGSSWGNEQFF
>TRBV27|many|TRBD2|TRBJ2-3
TGTGCCAGCAGTTTAAGGGCGCCGGAACTAGCGGGGACTCTAGATACGCAGTATTTT
CASSLRAPELAGTLDTQYF
>TRBV4-1|-|TRBD2|TRBJ2-1
TGCGCCAGCAGCCAACTTGCTAGCGGGAGGGGAAATGAGCAGTTCTTC
CASSQLASGRGNEQFF
>TRBV5-1|many|-|TRBJ2-3
TGCGCCAGCAGCTTGGTGGACTCCTCAGATACGCAGTATTTT
CASSLVDSSDTQYF
>TRBV20-1|few|-|TRBJ2-7
TGCAGTGCTAGAGGGGCCGGGGGTAGTGAGCAGTACTTC
CSARGAGGSEQYF
>TRBV6-2/TRBV6-3|few|-|TRBJ1-2
TGTGCCGGCAGTTACTCCCCGGACGGGCTCTATGGCTACACCTTC
CAGSYSPDGLYGYTF
>TRBV12-3/TRBV12-4|many|-|TRBJ1-1
TGTGCCAGCAGCCCGGAAGGAGGGAACACTGAAGCTTTCTTT
CASSPEGGNTEAFF
>TRBV10-1|-|-|TRBJ2-5
TGCGCCAGCTCGGACGGCCGACAAGAGACCCAGTACTTC
CASSDGRQETQYF
>TRBV20-1|few|-|TRBJ1-2
TGCAGTGCTAGAGATGTCAGCTTCCGGAGTGGCTACACCTTC
CSARDVSFRSGYTF
>TRBV30|many|-|TRBJ1-2
TGTGCCTGGAGTGTTCGGGGGCGGGATGGCTACACCTTC
CAWSVRGRDGYTF
>TRBV18|-|TRBD2|TRBJ2-7
TGTGCCAGCTCACCATACCGCGGGAGCTCCTACGAGCAGTACTTC
CASSPYRGSSYEQYF
>TRBV19|few|TRBD1|TRBJ1-4
TGTGCCAGTAGGGGACAGCCGTATGTGAAACTGTTTTTT
CASRGQPYVKLFF
>TRBV18|many|-|TRBJ1-4
TGTGCCAGCTCACCAAACCAGGGAAGGGAAAAACTGTTTTTT
CASSPNQGREKLFF
>TRBV28|many|-|TRBJ2-5
TGTGCCAGCAGTAATGGGGGGCGTCGGGAGACCCAGTACTTC
CASSNGGRRETQYF
>TRBV10-3|-|-|TRBJ2-7
TGTGCCATCAATACAGACGGCTACGAGCAGTACTTC
CAINTDGYEQYF
>TRBV7-3|once|-|TRBJ2-7
TGTGCCAGCAGCTTATCGGGAGGGGGCACAAAGTCCTACGAGCAGTACTTC
CASSLSGGGTKSYEQYF
>TRBV28|many|TRBD2|TRBJ2-7
TGTGCCAGCAGTTTTCGGCTAGCGGGAGTTGGGGAGCAGTACTTC
CASSFRLAGVGEQYF
>TRBV27|-|TRBD1|TRBJ2-1
TGTGCCAGCAGCTTAGCCAGTGGGACAGGGCGAGAGGAGCAGTTCTTC
CASSLASGTGREEQFF
>TRBV15|-|-|TRBJ2-1
TGTGCCACCAGCAGAGATCGGAGGGGGGCGGGTGAGCAGTTCTTC
CATSRDRRGAGEQFF
>TRBV3-1|many|-|TRBJ1-1
TGTGCCAGCAGCCAAGGGGTATTCGGTGAAGCTTTCTTT
CASSQGVFGEAFF
>TRBV4-1|few|TRBD1|TRBJ2-7
TGCGCCAGCAGCCTAACGGGACAGGGGATCTACGAGCAGTACTTC
CASSLTGQGIYEQYF
>TRBV7-9|many|-|TRBJ2-7
TGTGCCAGCAGTGCCCAAAGAAAACATTACGAGCAGTACTTC
CASSAQRKHYEQYF
>TRBV30|many|-|TRBJ2-7
TGTGCCTGGGGGCGGCAGGCCTACGAGCAGTACTTC
CAWGRQAYEQYF